The clone carrying this T cell receptor (beta chain) was picked up many times. The antigen is not known. This sample stems from a study of T-cell reconstitution after alpha-beta-depleted transplantation in children. Study-level findings and limits: Two months or so post-transplant, alpha-beta T cells reportedly derived from several hundred expanded graft clones. The authors attributed T-cell counts and diversity one year after transplant mostly to newly produced T cells.

The CDR3 totals 13 residues. Per germline, CDR1 DFQATT and CDR2 SNEGSKA (reference sequence). V was cut by 3 bases and J by 4 bases, with 13 bases left in between. TCRbeta library preparation incorporated unique molecular identifiers. Each CDR3 protein gets one entry after TCRdb re-called the PCR reads with MiXCR. Of tens of thousands of distinct CDR3 sequences listed, roughly 5% were seen once; the top ten hold around 31%. The chain is built from TRBV20-1 and TRBJ2-7, with D maybe TRBD2 (7 bases). The starting material was PBMCs, mostly from graft donor cells, obtained 60 days after TCRalphabeta/CD19-depleted stem cell transplant. This clonotype was obtained from a female patient aged 2 to 10 who had a stem cell transplant for aplastic anemia, so the T cells may come from the graft donor. The CDR3 DNA sequence: TGCAGTGCTAGGAGGGGGACTAAATACGAGCAGTACTTC. Protein: CSARRGTKYEQYF.